This T cell receptor beta chain was profiled in a study of blood T cell repertoires in COVID-19. Across the whole study: Acute and convalescent COVID-19 specimens originated in the United States, Italy and Spain.

In the study's own analysis: The assay estimated nucleated cells by amplifying reference gene primers. The data were produced by immunoSEQ multiplex PCR, yet TCRdb's version contains in-frame clones alone and is incomplete. The DNA was the basis for D and trimming; V, J and clone size are from that table. The sample includes over 200,000 clones, roughly 87% of them seen just once. This clone has just a few counts. The V gene lost 4 bases and the J gene lost 0 bases, with 12 bases spanning the gap. Germline CDR1 MDHEN, CDR2 SYDVKM. The CDR3 covers 15 residues. This receptor was identified in a man in his forties with active or convalescent COVID-19. The V call is TRBV28, the J call TRBJ2-5; D remains ambiguous. Sequencing was done on a sample of peripheral blood. The CDR3 loop reads CASSSTYKYQETQYF. CDR3 in DNA: TGTGCCAGCAGTTCCACGTACAAGTACCAAGAGACCCAGTACTTC.